This T cell receptor beta chain emerged from a study of T-cell reconstitution after alpha-beta-depleted transplantation in children. Findings of the study overall: Recipient T cells and thymic progenitors that survived gave rise to the high TCRbeta diversity observed at day 60 in some patients. T-cell numbers and diversity, one year after transplant, stemmed largely from T cells that were newly produced. There were reportedly several hundred expanded graft clones from which alpha-beta T cells came about two months after transplant.

There are 18 residues in the CDR3. Germline V gene sequence: CDR1 SGHAT, CDR2 FQDESV (reference sequence). The ends lost 3 bases at V and 2 bases at J; junction bases unmatched: 10. Unique molecular identifiers featured in how the TCRbeta library was prepared. TCRdb re-analysed the PCR reads in MiXCR, keeping a single row per CDR3 protein. Altogether about 540,000 distinct CDR3 sequences are present, 25% to 30% being singletons, with the ten largest covering under 45%. This clonotype was seen a handful of times. The antigen is undetermined. Sample: PBMCs, taken before TCRalphabeta/CD19-depleted stem cell transplant. This sequence originates from a boy in the first two years of life with Wiskott-Aldrich syndrome, due to receive a stem cell transplant. The genes are TRBV11-1 and TRBJ2-7; 13 nucleotides agree with TRBD2. CDR3 sequence: CASSLRLAGGPKPYEQYF. The CDR3, as DNA: TGTGCCAGCAGCTTGCGACTAGCGGGAGGTCCCAAACCCTACGAGCAGTACTTC.